This T cell receptor beta chain was obtained from a study of blood T cell repertoires in COVID-19. The table came from immunoSEQ multiplex PCR; TCRdb's copy has only in-frame clones and leaves some out. The data contain 150,000 to 200,000 clones, 65% to 85% of them seen just once; the ten biggest clones take up 5.6%. The CDR3 is made up of 13 amino acids. Per germline, CDR1 GTSNPN and CDR2 SVGIG (reference sequence). J lost 3 bases, V lost 4 bases, and 5 bases had no gene match. Cohort assignment relied on participant-reported clinical history. This clone was detected only a few times. The chain employs TRBV30 and TRBJ1-1, with TRBD1 matching over 7 bases. The receptor was derived from a woman in her 40s with acute COVID-19. The sample comprised PBMCs or T cells enriched from blood (not recorded which). In DNA, the CDR3 is TGTGCCTGGATGGGGGACAGTGACACTGAAGCTTTCTTT. Translating gives CAWMGDSDTEAFF.